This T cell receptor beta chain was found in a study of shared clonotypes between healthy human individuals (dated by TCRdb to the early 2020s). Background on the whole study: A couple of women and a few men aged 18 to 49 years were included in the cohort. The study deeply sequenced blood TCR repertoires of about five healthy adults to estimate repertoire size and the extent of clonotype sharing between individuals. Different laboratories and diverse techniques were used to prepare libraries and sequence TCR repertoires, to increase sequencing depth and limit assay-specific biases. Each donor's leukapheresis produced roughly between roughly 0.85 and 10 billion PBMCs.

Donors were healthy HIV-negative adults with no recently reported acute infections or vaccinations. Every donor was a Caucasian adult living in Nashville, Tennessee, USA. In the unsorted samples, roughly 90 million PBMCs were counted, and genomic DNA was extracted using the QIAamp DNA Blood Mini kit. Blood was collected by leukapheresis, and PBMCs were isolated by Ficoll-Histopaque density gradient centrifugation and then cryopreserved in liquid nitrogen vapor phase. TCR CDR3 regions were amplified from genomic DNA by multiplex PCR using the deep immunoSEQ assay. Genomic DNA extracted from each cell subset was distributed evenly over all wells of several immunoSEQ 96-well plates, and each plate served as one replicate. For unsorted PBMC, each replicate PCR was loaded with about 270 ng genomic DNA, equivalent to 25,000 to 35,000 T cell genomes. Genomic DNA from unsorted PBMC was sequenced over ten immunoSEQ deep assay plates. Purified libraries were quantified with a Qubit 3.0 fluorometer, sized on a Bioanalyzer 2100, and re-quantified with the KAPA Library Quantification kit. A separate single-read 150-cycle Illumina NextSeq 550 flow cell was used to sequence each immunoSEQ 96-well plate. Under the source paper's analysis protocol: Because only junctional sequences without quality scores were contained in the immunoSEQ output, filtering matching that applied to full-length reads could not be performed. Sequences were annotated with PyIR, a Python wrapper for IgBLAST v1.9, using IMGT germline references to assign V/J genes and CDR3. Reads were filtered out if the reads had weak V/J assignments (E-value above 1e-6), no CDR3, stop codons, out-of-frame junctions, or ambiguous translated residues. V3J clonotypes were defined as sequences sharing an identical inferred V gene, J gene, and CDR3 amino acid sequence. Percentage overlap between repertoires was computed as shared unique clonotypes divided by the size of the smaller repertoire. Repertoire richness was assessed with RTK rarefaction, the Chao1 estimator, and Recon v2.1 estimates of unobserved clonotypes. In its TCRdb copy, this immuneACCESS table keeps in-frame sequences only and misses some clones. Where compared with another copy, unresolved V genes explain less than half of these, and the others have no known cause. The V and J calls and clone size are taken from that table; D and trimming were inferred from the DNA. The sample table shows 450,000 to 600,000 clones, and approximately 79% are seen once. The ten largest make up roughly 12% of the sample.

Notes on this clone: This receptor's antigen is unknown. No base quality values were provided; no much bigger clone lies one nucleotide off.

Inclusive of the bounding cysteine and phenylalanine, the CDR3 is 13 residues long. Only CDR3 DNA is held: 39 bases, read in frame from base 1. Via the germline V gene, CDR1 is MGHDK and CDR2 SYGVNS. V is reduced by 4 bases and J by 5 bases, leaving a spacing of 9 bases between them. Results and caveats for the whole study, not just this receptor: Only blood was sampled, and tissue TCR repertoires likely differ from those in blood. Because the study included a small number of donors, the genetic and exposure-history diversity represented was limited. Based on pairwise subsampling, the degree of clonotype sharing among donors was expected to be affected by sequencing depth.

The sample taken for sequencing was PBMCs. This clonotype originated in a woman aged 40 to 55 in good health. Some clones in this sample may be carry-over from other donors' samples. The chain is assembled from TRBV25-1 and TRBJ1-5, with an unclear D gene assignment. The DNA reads TGTGCCAGCAGTGGCGATACCCATCAGCCCCAGCATTTT. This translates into CASSGDTHQPQHF.